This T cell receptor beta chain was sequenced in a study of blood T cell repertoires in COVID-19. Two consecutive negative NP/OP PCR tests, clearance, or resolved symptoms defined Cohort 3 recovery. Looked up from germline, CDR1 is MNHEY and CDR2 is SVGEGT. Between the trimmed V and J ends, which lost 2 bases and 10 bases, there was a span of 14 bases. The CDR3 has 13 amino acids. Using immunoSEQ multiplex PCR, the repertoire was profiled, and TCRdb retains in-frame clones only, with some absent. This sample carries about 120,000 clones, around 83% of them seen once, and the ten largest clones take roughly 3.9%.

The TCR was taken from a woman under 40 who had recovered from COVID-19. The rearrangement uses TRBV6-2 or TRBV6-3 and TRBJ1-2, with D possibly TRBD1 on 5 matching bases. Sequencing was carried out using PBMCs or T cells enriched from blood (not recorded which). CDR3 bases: TGTGCCAGCAGTTACGGGTTAGGGGCCTCCTACACCTTC. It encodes CASSYGLGASYTF.